Listed below are T cell receptor beta chains from one sample, sequenced in a study of blood T cell repertoires in COVID-19. Some clones are missing from TCRdb's copy, which holds only in-frame ones; the method was immunoSEQ multiplex PCR. The sample lists about 170,000 clones, less than 90% occurring once. Sample: PBMCs or T cells enriched from blood (not recorded which). The receptors derive from a woman in her 50s who had recovered from COVID-19. The CDR3 runs from the conserved cysteine through the conserved F or W. Each record gives: clone size, V gene, D gene, J gene, CDR3 protein, CDR3 DNA. D genes are given only for firm matches. Expanded clones are given a class, and other clones once, few, many or no size at all.

size: -
V: TRBV9
D: -
J: TRBJ2-3
CDR3: CASSVGGQGSQYF
DNA: TGTGCCAGCAGCGTAGGGGGTCAGGGCTCGCAGTATTTT

size: -
V: TRBV9
D: -
J: TRBJ2-1
CDR3: CASSADERGVSSYNEQFF
DNA: TGTGCCAGCAGCGCCGATGAGCGAGGCGTTAGCTCCTACAATGAGCAGTTCTTC

size: -
V: TRBV24-1
D: TRBD1
J: TRBJ2-3
CDR3: CATSDEGTGARDTQYF
DNA: TGTGCCACCAGTGATGAGGGGACAGGGGCCCGAGATACGCAGTATTTT

size: -
V: TRBV24-1
D: -
J: TRBJ1-6
CDR3: CATSDPAEGNSPLHF
DNA: TGTGCCACCAGTGACCCCGCGGAGGGGAATTCACCCCTCCACTTT

size: -
V: TRBV19
D: -
J: TRBJ1-2
CDR3: CASNFGPNYGYTF
DNA: TGTGCCAGTAACTTTGGTCCTAACTATGGCTACACCTTC

size: -
V: TRBV10-3
D: -
J: TRBJ1-2
CDR3: CAISETVRSVGYTF
DNA: TGTGCCATCAGTGAAACGGTGCGCTCTGTGGGCTACACCTTC

size: few
V: TRBV27
D: -
J: TRBJ1-6
CDR3: CASSPRQTNSPLHF
DNA: TGTGCCAGCAGCCCGCGACAGACTAATTCACCCCTCCACTTT

size: -
V: TRBV2
D: -
J: TRBJ2-5
CDR3: CASSDSASQETQYF
DNA: TGTGCCAGCAGCGATAGCGCTTCCCAAGAGACCCAGTACTTC

size: -
V: TRBV30
D: TRBD1
J: TRBJ1-6
CDR3: CAWRTAGTGSSPLHF
DNA: TGTGCCTGGAGGACCGCCGGGACAGGGAGTTCACCCCTCCACTTT

size: -
V: TRBV24-1
D: TRBD2
J: TRBJ2-2
CDR3: CATSDSLGTSGRLNTGELFF
DNA: TGTGCCACCAGTGATTCCCTCGGGACTAGCGGGAGGCTGAACACCGGGGAGCTGTTTTTT

size: once
V: TRBV19
D: -
J: TRBJ2-3
CDR3: CASSIDRRSTDTQYF
DNA: TGTGCCAGTAGTATAGATCGGCGGAGCACAGATACGCAGTATTTT

size: -
V: TRBV28
D: -
J: TRBJ1-2
CDR3: CASLEAVNYGYTF
DNA: TGTGCCAGCCTCGAGGCGGTAAACTATGGCTACACCTTC

size: -
V: TRBV10-3
D: TRBD1
J: TRBJ2-3
CDR3: CAISEGGQGITSTDTQYF
DNA: TGTGCCATCAGTGAGGGCGGACAGGGGATAACTAGCACAGATACGCAGTATTTT

size: -
V: TRBV3-1/TRBV3-2
D: -
J: TRBJ2-2
CDR3: CASSQGRRTDNTGELFF
DNA: TGTGCCAGCAGCCAAGGTCGAAGGACTGACAACACCGGGGAGCTGTTTTTT

size: -
V: TRBV5-1
D: -
J: TRBJ1-1
CDR3: CASSSSGGVGTEAFF
DNA: TGCGCCAGCAGCTCCTCTGGGGGCGTGGGCACTGAAGCTTTCTTT

size: -
V: TRBV12-3/TRBV12-4
D: -
J: TRBJ1-2
CDR3: CASKSVNTNGYTF
DNA: TGTGCCAGCAAATCCGTGAACACCAATGGCTACACCTTC

size: -
V: TRBV5-1
D: -
J: TRBJ1-6
CDR3: CASSPDSRGRYNSPLHF
DNA: TGCGCCAGCAGCCCGGACAGTCGAGGACGTTATAATTCACCCCTCCACTTT

size: -
V: TRBV28
D: -
J: TRBJ2-4
CDR3: CASTPGALTRGNIQYF
DNA: TGTGCCAGCACCCCTGGAGCGTTAACCCGCGGAAACATTCAGTACTTC